The 13 T cell receptor beta chains below all came from one sample that was sequenced in a study of radiotherapy plus CTLA-4 blockade in lung cancer. TCRdb's copy holds only in-frame clones and misses some; the assay was immunoSEQ multiplex PCR. The sample contains roughly 100,000 clones, approximately 87% of which appear only once. The material was peripheral blood, obtained from a patient treated with radiotherapy plus ipilimumab. The origin of the receptors is a human donor with non-small cell lung cancer that progressed on radiotherapy plus ipilimumab. Some clones in this sample may be carry-over from other donors' samples.

Remarks on this clone: One end of the junction is discordant with germline, which a read error may explain. The chain carries TRBV27 and TRBJ2-1, with 11 bases lining up with TRBD2. The CDR3 length is 16 residues. Looked up from germline, CDR1 is MNHEY and CDR2 is SMNVEV (reference sequence). The CDR3 DNA follows: TGTGCCAGCAGTGTATCTAGCGGGGGGTTTTACAATGAGCAGTTCTTC. Translation: CASSVSSGGFYNEQFF.

This clone was counted once. The CDR3 spells CASSLGGRAMNTEAFF. The CDR3 nucleotides are TGCGCCAGCAGCTTGGGGGGCAGGGCCATGAACACTGAAGCTTTCTTT. The chain uses TRBV5-1 and TRBJ1-1; tentative D call: TRBD1 (5 bases). This CDR3 is built from 16 residues. The germline CDR1 and CDR2 sequences are SGHRS and YFSETQ. With 0 bases removed from V and 0 bases from J, the gap between germline ends came to 12 bases. The complete variable domain, with remaining parts taken from reference TRBV5-1 and TRBJ1-1, reads KAGVTQTPRYLIKTRGQQVTLSCSPISGHRSVSWYQQTPGQGLQFLFEYFSETQRNKGNFPGRFSGRQFSNSRSEMNVSTLELGDSALYLCASSLGGRAMNTEAFFGQGTRLTVV.

The gene calls are TRBV10-1 and TRBJ2-7; D not resolved. Germline V lookup: CDR1 WNHNN, CDR2 SYGVQD (reference sequence). CDR3 length equals 12 residues. V lost 7 bases and J 6 bases, leaving 13 bases between the germline ends. CDR3 in DNA: TGCGCCAGCATTATGAAGGGTGGCGAGCAGTACTTC. Translating gives CASIMKGGEQYF.

The chain joins TRBV7-9 to TRBJ1-2; D gene unclear. V lost 6 bases and J lost 6, with 14 bases in between. CDR3 size: 13 residues. Looked up from germline, CDR1 is SEHNR and CDR2 is FQNEAQ (reference sequence). CDR3 sequence reads: CASSTQGLNGYTF. DNA of the CDR3: TGTGCCAGCAGTACGCAAGGGCTGAATGGCTACACCTTC.

The chain uses TRBV5-1 and TRBJ2-3; 7 bases fit TRBD2. V trimming: 4 bases; J trimming: 6 bases; junction bases outside the gene matches: 2. Germline V gene data show CDR1 as SGHRS and CDR2 as YFSETQ. There are 12 residues in the CDR3. CDR3 DNA sequence: TGCGCCAGCAGCGGGGAGGGGGATACGCAGTATTTT. Encoded protein: CASSGEGDTQYF.

V gene TRBV9 combines with J gene TRBJ1-5; D remains unclear. V gave up 5 bases and J gave up 0 bases, with 9 bases separating them. The CDR3 is 14 residues long. The V gene's germline CDR1 is SGDLS and CDR2 YYNGEE. The CDR3, as DNA: TGTGCCAGCAGTAAAGATCATAGCAATCAGCCCCAGCATTTT. Amino acids: CASSKDHSNQPQHF.

This CDR3 reads CASFPRGGYEQYF. CDR3 DNA: TGTGCCAGCTTTCCGAGAGGGGGCTACGAGCAGTACTTC. The gene calls are TRBV27 and TRBJ2-7, with a weak D call TRBD1 (6 bases). The CDR3 loop spans 13 amino acids. Trimming removed 8 bases at V and 3 bases at J, with 14 bases between. CDR1 is MNHEY and CDR2 is SMNVEV in the germline V gene (reference sequence).

The CDR3 loop is CASSLFFREETQYF. In nucleotides, the CDR3 is TGTGCCAGCAGCTTGTTCTTCAGGGAAGAGACCCAGTACTTC. The J gene is TRBJ2-5, the V gene TRBV5-6, with D possibly TRBD1 on 5 matching bases. Trimming cost V 1 base and J 3 bases, with 10 bases left between them. Germline values: CDR1 SGHDT, CDR2 YYEEEE. The CDR3 is 14 amino acids. Filled out from reference TRBV5-6 and TRBJ2-5, the complete variable domain reads DAGVTQSPTHLIKTRGQQVTLRCSPKSGHDTVSWYQQALGQGPQFIFQYYEEEERQRGNFPDRFSGHQFPNYSSELNVNALLLGDSALYLCASSLFFREETQYFGPGTRLLVL.

This chain joins TRBV12-5 and TRBJ2-2; D is possibly TRBD2 (6 bases). From germline, CDR1 is LGHNT and CDR2 FRNRAP. The germline V and J ends were trimmed by 7 bases and 6 bases, with 15 bases remaining between them. CDR3 length: 14 amino acids. CDR3 DNA: TGTGCTAGTGCTCCTTCAGGAGGGGCCGGGGAGCTGTTTTTT. Encoded protein: CASAPSGGAGELFF.

The genes are TRBV4-2 and TRBJ2-3; possibly TRBD2 for D (6 bases). This CDR3 spans 13 amino acids. With 4 bases removed from V and 2 bases from J, the gap between germline ends came to 7 bases. Germline V gene data show CDR1 as LGHNA and CDR2 as YNFKEQ. In nucleotides, the CDR3 is TGTGCCAGCAGCCGCGGGGACACAGATACGCAGTATTTT. This codes for CASSRGDTDTQYF.

The chain joins TRBV9 to TRBJ2-7; 7 nucleotides line up with TRBD2. V shed 0 bases and J 2 bases; nucleotides not matched to a gene: 2. Germline loops: CDR1 SGDLS, CDR2 YYNGEE. This CDR3 spans 14 amino acids. Here the CDR3 DNA reads TGTGCCAGCAGCGTAGAGGGGACTACCTACGAGCAGTACTTC. Protein product: CASSVEGTTYEQYF.

This clone was counted only a few times. V is TRBV19 and J is TRBJ1-1, with TRBD1 matching over 7 bases. This CDR3 has 12 residues. The germline gives CDR1 LNHDA, CDR2 SQIVND (reference sequence). V dropped 5 bases and J dropped 8; count of bases not matched to a gene: 5. The chain's CDR3 is CASSAPGQEAFF. CDR3 sequence (DNA): TGTGCCAGTAGTGCTCCGGGACAGGAAGCTTTCTTT.

This clone has a count of ten or more. This sequence joins TRBV21-1 and TRBJ2-7; the table calls TRBD2, which could not be checked here. TRBV21-1 is deemed a pseudogene. There are 18 residues in the CDR3. This CDR3 reads CASTPFIIYPSCGGEQYF. The CDR3 nucleotides are TGTGCCAGCACCCCTTTTATTATCTATCCCTCCTGCGGGGGCGAGCAGTACTTC.